This T cell receptor (beta chain) was identified during a study of cytotoxic CD8 clonotypes in ibrutinib-treated CLL. General study results and limits: Clonality rose at ibrutinib response and fell back toward baseline at progression. Under treatment, the uncommon public clonotypes either contracted or remained stable. Baseline clonality, higher than in age-matched healthy donors, tracked circulating CD8+ T-cell counts.

The targeted sequencing depth was 1 in 200,000 to 1 in 1 million T cells. Libraries were prepared by immunoSEQ multiplex PCR; TCRdb keeps only in-frame clonotypes and omits some of them. The data hold roughly 180,000 clones, with around 70% observed a single time. Per germline, CDR1 MNHNS and CDR2 SASEGT. The CDR3 spans 15 residues. Trimming took 5 bases from V and 3 from J, leaving 17 bases between them. This clone was recorded a few times. Antigen unknown. The chain uses TRBV6-1 and TRBJ2-7, with a tentative D call TRBD2 (6 bases). This clonotype was obtained from a human donor with chronic lymphocytic leukemia. Source: PBMCs, taken after 24 months of ibrutinib treatment. CDR3 bases: TGTGCCAGCAGTAACGGACTAATGACGGTCTACGAGCAGTACTTC. Its translation is CASSNGLMTVYEQYF.